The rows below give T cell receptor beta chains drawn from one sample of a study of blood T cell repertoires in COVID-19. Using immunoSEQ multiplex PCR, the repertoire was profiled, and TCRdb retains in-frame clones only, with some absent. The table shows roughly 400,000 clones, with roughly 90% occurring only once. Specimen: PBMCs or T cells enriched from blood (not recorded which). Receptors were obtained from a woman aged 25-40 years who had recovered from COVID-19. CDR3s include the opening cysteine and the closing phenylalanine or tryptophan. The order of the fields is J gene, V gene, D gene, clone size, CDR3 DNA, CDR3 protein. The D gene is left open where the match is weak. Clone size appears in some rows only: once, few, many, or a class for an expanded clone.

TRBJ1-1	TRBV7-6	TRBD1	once	TGTGCCAGCAGCTTAGAGACAGGGGAGAACGGCACTGAAGCTTTCTTT	CASSLETGENGTEAFF
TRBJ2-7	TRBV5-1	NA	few	TGCGCCAGCAGCTTGGCCACTGACTACGAGCAGTACTTC	CASSLATDYEQYF
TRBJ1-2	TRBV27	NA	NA	TGTGCCACCAGGTCAGGGTCAGGTGGCTACACCTTC	CATRSGSGGYTF
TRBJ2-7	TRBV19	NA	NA	TGTGCCAGTAGTATGACAAGAAGCTCCGAGCAGTACTTC	CASSMTRSSEQYF
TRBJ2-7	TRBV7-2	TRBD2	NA	TGTGCCAGCAGCTTATCGACTAGCGCCAACTACGAGCAGTACTTC	CASSLSTSANYEQYF
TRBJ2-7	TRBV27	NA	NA	TGTGCCAGCAGTTACCAGGACAGCTCCTACGAGCAGTACTTC	CASSYQDSSYEQYF
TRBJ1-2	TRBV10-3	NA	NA	TGTGCCATCAGTGAGTCTATAGAGGGATTAGGCTATGGCTACACCTTC	CAISESIEGLGYGYTF
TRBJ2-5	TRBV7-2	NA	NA	TGTGCCAGCAGGAGGACAGAGGAAGAGACCCAGTACTTC	CASRRTEEETQYF
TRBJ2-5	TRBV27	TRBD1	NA	TGTGCCACCTCGGGACAGGGTCTAGAGACCCAGTACTTC	CATSGQGLETQYF
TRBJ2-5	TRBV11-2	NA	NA	TGTGCCAGCAGCTTTATGGAGACCCAGTACTTC	CASSFMETQYF
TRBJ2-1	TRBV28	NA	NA	TGTGCCACCGACAATGAGCAGTTCTTC	CATDNEQFF
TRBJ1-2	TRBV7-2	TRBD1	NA	TGTGCCAGCAGCTTAGCAGACAGGGGAAGCTATGGCTACACCTTC	CASSLADRGSYGYTF
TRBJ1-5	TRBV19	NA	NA	TGTGCCAGTAGTTCCGGACAGTCAAATCAGCCCCAGCATTTT	CASSSGQSNQPQHF
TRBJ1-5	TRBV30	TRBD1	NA	TGTGCCTGGGCAAGGGACAGGGGCAATCAGCCCCAGCATTTT	CAWARDRGNQPQHF
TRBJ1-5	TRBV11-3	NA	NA	TGTGCCAGCAGCTGGTTACAGGGCAATCAGCCCCAGCATTTT	CASSWLQGNQPQHF
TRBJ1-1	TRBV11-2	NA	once	TGTGCCAGCAGCTTCGGGGGGCTTGAAGCTTTCTTT	CASSFGGLEAFF
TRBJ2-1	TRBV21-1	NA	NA	NA	CANYPTWGQGIPNEQFF